One sample yielded the 15 T cell receptor beta chains listed below, sequenced in a study of Graves' ophthalmopathy and Graves' hyperthyroidism listed by TCRdb under 2018. The sequencing machine was an Illumina HiSeq 2000. For repertoire sequencing, the TCR beta CDR3 regions were amplified from RNA transcripts. A first-round RT-PCR used HTBI primers with the Qiagen OneStep RT-PCR kit, followed by a second-round multiplex PCR, size selection and purification. TCRdb ran its own pipeline on the public reads, namely fastp trimming at Q25 and MiXCR clone calling, and kept in-frame beta chains. CDR3 protein duplicates are merged, each entry listing the most common genes and DNA. This sample lists around 1,200,000 distinct CDR3 sequences; about 35% were detected once. Around 10% of the sample is held by the ten biggest clonotypes. Sequenced: peripheral blood or thyroid tissue (not recorded which). The receptors come from an adult man with Graves' hyperthyroidism.

This sequence joins TRBV24-1 and TRBJ2-5; 10 nucleotides match TRBD1. Trimming removed 5 bases from V and 5 bases from J; junction bases left unmatched: 13. The germline V gene encodes CDR1 KGHDR and CDR2 SFDVKD. This CDR3 has 17 amino acids. The CDR3 here is CATSGKTRTGGFETQYF. In nucleotides, the CDR3 is TGTGCCACCAGTGGCAAGACCCGGACAGGGGGTTTCGAGACCCAGTACTTC.

CDR3: CASSEGTSGLYF. The CDR3 coding sequence is TGTGCCAGCAGCGAGGGGACTAGCGGGCTGTACTTC. The gene calls are TRBV9 and TRBJ2-7, with TRBD2 identical over 12 bases. The CDR3 totals 12 residues. After removal of 3 bases from V and 12 bases from J, the junction contained 4 bases not matched to a gene. Germline CDR1 and CDR2: SGDLS and YYNGEE.

This clonotype was seen a few times. The junction differs from germline at one of its ends, possibly a read error. Here the CDR3 DNA reads TGTGTCAGTAGCTCTGAGCAGGGAAGTAATGAAAAACTGTTTTTT. This translates into CVSSSEQGSNEKLFF. V gene TRBV19 combines with J gene TRBJ1-4; maybe TRBD1 (5 bases). The germline CDR1 and CDR2 sequences are LNHDA and SQIVND (reference sequence). The CDR3 loop spans 15 amino acids. Combining the CDR3 with reference TRBV19 and TRBJ1-4 gives the whole variable domain DGGITQSPKYLFRKEGQNVTLSCEQNLNHDAMYWYRQDPGQGLRLIYYSQIVNDFQKGDIAEGYSVSREKKESFPLTVTSAQKNPTAFYLCVSSSEQGSNEKLFFGSGTQLSVL.

Of note for this clonotype: A read error may explain this, as a much larger clone is one base away. This chain joins TRBV4-1 and TRBJ1-2; tentative D call: TRBD1 (5 bases). The CDR3 is 15 amino acids. CDR1 and CDR2 (germline): MGHRA, YSYEKL. The CDR3 DNA reads as TGCGCCGGCAGCCAAGATCGGCAGGGCAACTATGGCTACACCTTC. The encoded protein is CAGSQDRQGNYGYTF.

This clonotype came up once. One end of the junction is discordant with germline, which a read error may explain. The J gene is TRBJ2-5, the V gene TRBV20-1; possibly TRBD2 for D (6 bases). The CDR3 has 15 amino acids. Germline lookup yields CDR1 DFQATT and CDR2 SNEGSKA (reference sequence). The CDR3 DNA sequence: TGCAGTGCTAGAGGGACTACCAGCTCCTACGAGACCCAATACTTC. It codes for CSARGTTSSYETQYF.

The rearrangement uses TRBV7-9 and TRBJ2-7, with 12 nucleotides matching TRBD2. The CDR3 extends over 15 amino acids. The germline V gene has CDR1 SEHNR and CDR2 FQNEAQ (reference sequence). V shed 6 bases, J shed 7 bases, and the junction held 10 bases outside the gene matches. The DNA of the CDR3 is TGTGCCAGCAGTTCGGCTAGCGGGAGGGCCTGGGAGCAGTACTTC. Amino acid sequence: CASSSASGRAWEQYF.

The rearrangement links TRBV12-3 or TRBV12-4 to TRBJ1-5; D may be TRBD1 (6 bases). This CDR3 has 11 residues. Trimming shortened V by 7 bases and J by 10 bases, and 11 bases separated the two germline ends. The CDR3 nucleotides read TGTGCCAGCATTCCGGGACAACCCCAGCATTTT. This encodes CASIPGQPQHF.

The chain has TRBV10-3 and TRBJ1-2; D is ambiguous. Germline CDR1 ENHRY, CDR2 SYGVKD. This CDR3 is 13 amino acids long. Between the trimmed V and J ends, which lost 6 bases and 4 bases, there was a span of 12 bases. The CDR3 DNA reads TGTGCCATCAGCCACCCGGTGTTCTATGGCTACACCTTC. Its protein product is CAISHPVFYGYTF.

With regard to this clonotype: Possible read error: a much larger clone is one base away. The chain uses TRBV4-1 and TRBJ1-6; no definite D call. This CDR3 has 14 residues. Germline loops: CDR1 MGHRA, CDR2 YSYEKL. The ends were cut back, 0 bases at V and 7 bases at J, with 7 bases in the middle. In DNA form, the CDR3 reads TGCGCCAGCAGCCAAGATCGGTGGAATTCACCCCTCCACTTT. Translation gives CASSQDRWNSPLHF.

This clonotype was observed a handful of times. The V gene is TRBV12-3 or TRBV12-4, the J gene TRBJ2-2, with a tentative D call TRBD2 (5 bases). V was pared by 3 bases and J by 4 bases, with 9 bases between. The CDR3 spans 14 residues. The CDR3 spells CASSFTAGTGELFF. As DNA, the CDR3 is TGTGCCAGCAGTTTTACGGCGGGCACCGGGGAGCTGTTTTTT.

CDR3 in amino acids: CASGPSTPNTGELFF. The CDR3 nucleotides read TGTGCTAGTGGTCCGTCGACACCGAACACCGGGGAGCTGTTTTTT. V gene TRBV12-5 combines with J gene TRBJ2-2; D gene uncertain. Trimming pared 5 bases from V and 0 bases from J, leaving 10 bases between. The CDR3 is 15 amino acids. Germline V CDR1 and CDR2: LGHNT, FRNRAP.

This clonotype showed up just a few times. It may be a read error: a sequence one base away is much more abundant. This chain connects TRBV5-1 to TRBJ1-2; tentative D call: TRBD1 (6 bases). The germline CDR1 and CDR2 sequences are SGHRS and YFSETQ. V lost 1 base, J lost 8 bases, and 21 bases lay in between. This CDR3 comprises 16 residues. The CDR3 sequence is CASSLTGPHRTGGYTF. The CDR3 coding sequence is TGCGCCAGCAGCTTGACAGGGCCCCATCGAACTGGGGGCTACACCTTC.

This clonotype appeared many times. The genes are TRBV5-1 and TRBJ2-2; D possibly corresponds to TRBD1 (5 bases). This CDR3 has 19 residues. V was trimmed by 4 bases and J by 0 bases, leaving 22 bases between them. CDR1 SGHRS and CDR2 YFSETQ come from the germline V gene. CDR3 protein: CASSVPATASHPNTGELFF. The CDR3 DNA sequence: TGCGCCAGCAGCGTCCCCGCGACAGCTTCTCACCCGAACACCGGGGAGCTGTTTTTT.

This clonotype was counted many times. This rearrangement joins TRBV2 to TRBJ1-3; maybe TRBD1 (6 bases). Looked up from germline, CDR1 is SNHLY and CDR2 is FYNNEI. V lost 8 bases and J lost 0, with 14 bases in between. The CDR3 sequence is 15 residues long. The CDR3 spells CASGTDRSSGNTIYF. The CDR3 DNA follows: TGTGCCAGCGGGACCGACAGGAGCTCTGGAAACACCATATATTTT. The complete variable domain, with remaining parts taken from reference TRBV2 and TRBJ1-3, reads EPEVTQTPSHQVTQMGQEVILRCVPISNHLYFYWYRQILGQKVEFLVSFYNNEISEKSEIFDDQFSVERPDGSNFTLKIRSTKLEDSAMYFCASGTDRSSGNTIYFGEGSWLTVV.

The chain combines TRBV14 with TRBJ2-7; 9 bases match TRBD2. The J segment lost 5 bases and the V segment lost 1 base, leaving 15 bases of the junction unmatched. The CDR3 has 18 amino acids. CDR1 is SGHDN, CDR2 FVKESK, per germline. The CDR3 sequence: CASSQVGGSGSKSHEQYF. In DNA form, the CDR3 reads TGTGCCAGCAGCCAAGTTGGGGGTAGCGGGAGTAAGTCCCACGAGCAGTACTTC.